This TCR beta chain was sequenced during a study of OX40 agonist ivuxolimab in advanced cancers. About the research overall: Patient treatment consisted of intravenous ivuxolimab administration every 2 weeks at 0.01 to 10 mg/kg. From roughly 23 to 85 years was the age range, with a mean of around 57 years, and about 83% were male. Therapy given before enrollment (anti-PD-1, anti-PD-L1 or anti-CTLA-4) was allowed, and 40% to 45% had some.

Study results and limitations: By week 6 at 0.1 to 3.0 mg/kg, blood CD4+ and CD8+ T cells had expanded clonally.

On this clone itself: Its specificity is unknown.

Method: immunoSEQ multiplex PCR; TCRdb's copy keeps in-frame clones and lacks some. The data contain roughly 50,000 clones, approximately 90% of them singletons. Germline V CDR1 and CDR2: PRHDT, FYEKMQ (reference sequence). This CDR3 comprises 14 residues. Trimming took off 6 bases at V and 3 bases at J, with 15 bases between the two ends. The material was CD4+ or CD8+ T cells sorted from blood, obtained in a trial of the OX40 agonist ivuxolimab. The chain joins TRBV13 to TRBJ2-7; D unresolved. This TCR was recovered from an adult with an advanced solid tumor such as melanoma, head and neck, liver or kidney cancer. The CDR3 protein is CASREKGLNYEQYF. CDR3 DNA: TGTGCCAGCAGGGAAAAAGGGCTCAACTACGAGCAGTACTTC.